The 20 T cell receptor beta chains presented below share a single source sample, sequenced in a study of OX40 agonist ivuxolimab in advanced cancers. Method: immunoSEQ multiplex PCR; TCRdb's copy keeps in-frame clones and lacks some. The sample lists 55,000 to 70,000 clones, about 84% occurring once. Sequencing was performed on CD4+ or CD8+ T cells sorted from blood, taken in a trial of the OX40 agonist ivuxolimab. These receptors came from an adult with an advanced solid tumor such as melanoma, head and neck, liver or kidney cancer.

V is TRBV6-5 and J is TRBJ1-5; TRBD1 matches at 7 bases. Germline CDR1 MNHEY, CDR2 SVGAGI. V lost 5 bases and J lost 5; bases outside the gene matches: 3. The CDR3 has 13 amino acids. This CDR3 is CASSATGDQPQHF. The CDR3 DNA sequence: TGTGCCAGCAGTGCCACAGGGGATCAGCCCCAGCATTTT.

The chain employs TRBV4-1 and TRBJ2-2; TRBD2 is a possible D gene (5 bases). Germline assignment: CDR1 MGHRA and CDR2 YSYEKL. V was shortened by 4 bases and J by 4 bases, with 13 bases between the two germline ends. The CDR3 is made up of 15 amino acids. The CDR3 DNA follows: TGCGCCAGCAGCCCAGGTCCTCGGGGCACCGGGGAGCTGTTTTTT. Its protein product is CASSPGPRGTGELFF.

This chain links TRBV4-2 with TRBJ2-5; 10 bases line up with TRBD2. The germline V gene encodes CDR1 LGHNA and CDR2 YNFKEQ. This CDR3 region has 20 residues. V was clipped by 3 bases and J by 5 bases; unmatched bases: 21. In DNA, the CDR3 is TGTGCCAGCAGCCATAGCTTCAGCGGGGGGGTGGTTGGGCAATGGGAGACCCAGTACTTC. Protein sequence: CASSHSFSGGVVGQWETQYF.

V is TRBV5-4 and J is TRBJ2-2; D gene ambiguous. Germline CDR1 and CDR2: SGHNT and YYREEE (reference sequence). The V end was cut by 0 bases, the J end by 7 bases, with 4 bases between. This CDR3 has 12 residues. Written as DNA, the CDR3 is TGTGCCAGCAGCTTGGTCGTCGGGGAGCTGTTTTTT. This codes for CASSLVVGELFF.

V usage is TRBV7-8 and J usage is TRBJ2-5, with D maybe TRBD2 (5 bases). CDR1 SGHVS and CDR2 FQNEAQ come from the germline V gene. V gave up 1 base and J gave up 4 bases, with 13 bases separating them. This CDR3 is built from 15 residues. The CDR3 DNA is TGTGCCAGCAGCTTAGGTGACTCCGGAGGAGAGACCCAGTACTTC. This translates into CASSLGDSGGETQYF.

This chain links TRBV6-1 with TRBJ2-1, with D perhaps TRBD2 (6 bases). CDR3 length: 16 amino acids. Trimming took 4 bases from V and 5 from J, leaving 18 bases between them. CDR1 and CDR2 (germline): MNHNS, SASEGT. CDR3 DNA sequence: TGTGCCAGCAGTGGAACGGGAGCCCTTACAAACAATGAGCAGTTCTTC. Amino acid sequence: CASSGTGALTNNEQFF.

The V and J genes are TRBV11-2 and TRBJ2-5, with unresolved D. V shed 1 base and J shed 7 bases, with 13 bases lying between them. CDR3 size: 14 residues. The germline V gene encodes CDR1 SGHAT and CDR2 FQNNGV. DNA of the CDR3: TGTGCCAGCAGCTTAGCCAGGACCGTGGGGACCCAGTACTTC. Its translation is CASSLARTVGTQYF.

This clone appeared a single time. This chain joins TRBV9 and TRBJ1-4, with a tentative D call TRBD1 (5 bases). The germline gives CDR1 SGDLS, CDR2 YYNGEE. V gave up 0 bases and J gave up 8 bases, with 14 bases separating them. The CDR3 covers 15 residues. The CDR3 sequence is CASSVGQGRGEKLFF. The CDR3 region has the DNA TGTGCCAGCAGCGTAGGGCAGGGCCGGGGGGAAAAACTGTTTTTT.

This clone was seen just once. The chain has TRBV2 and TRBJ1-2, with D unresolved. The CDR3 contains 12 residues. CDR1 is SNHLY, CDR2 FYNNEI, per germline. The V end lost 2 bases, the J end lost 4 bases, and 5 bases lay between the germline ends. For the CDR3, the DNA is TGTGCCAGCAGTGAACGTCCCTATGGCTACACCTTC. It is translated as CASSERPYGYTF.

The J gene is TRBJ1-6, the V gene TRBV4-1; 8 bases are a match to TRBD1. The CDR3 runs 15 residues. Germline trimming cut 1 base from V and 5 bases from J; bases unmatched to any gene: 1. Looked up from germline, CDR1 is MGHRA and CDR2 is YSYEKL. CDR3 loop: CASSQAGQDNSPLHF. DNA of the CDR3: TGCGCCAGCAGCCAAGCGGGACAGGATAATTCACCCCTCCACTTT.

This clone was picked up one time. The chain combines TRBV7-2 with TRBJ2-6, with a weak D call TRBD2 (6 bases). The ends were cut back, 5 bases at V and 4 bases at J, with 18 bases in the middle. The CDR3 has 17 amino acids. CDR1 is SGHTA and CDR2 is FQGNSA in the germline V gene. The CDR3 sequence: CASSGSPGVPGANVLTF. CDR3 nucleotide sequence: TGTGCCAGCAGCGGCAGCCCGGGGGTTCCCGGGGCCAACGTCCTGACTTTC.

The V and J genes are TRBV30 and TRBJ2-3; TRBD1 matches at 7 bases. Looked up from germline, CDR1 is GTSNPN and CDR2 is SVGIG (reference sequence). The CDR3 covers 13 residues. Germline trimming cut 3 bases from V and 5 bases from J; bases unmatched to any gene: 5. The CDR3 protein is CAWSVDREDTQYF. CDR3 DNA: TGTGCCTGGAGCGTCGACAGGGAAGATACGCAGTATTTT.

This clone was seen only once. This chain joins TRBV6-5 and TRBJ2-7, with D perhaps TRBD1 (6 bases). The ends were cut back, 8 bases at V and 7 bases at J, with 24 bases in the middle. Per germline, CDR1 MNHEY and CDR2 SVGAGI. This CDR3 comprises 15 residues. In DNA form, the CDR3 reads TGTGCCAGCGGATCTCGACAGGCCGCGGCGCGGGAGCAGTACTTC. It encodes CASGSRQAAAREQYF.

The chain employs TRBV7-2 and TRBJ2-3, with D possibly being TRBD1 (5 bases). Germline CDR1 SGHTA, CDR2 FQGNSA. The CDR3 runs 15 residues. Trimming stripped 3 bases from V and 0 bases from J, with 10 bases between. DNA for the CDR3: TGTGCCAGCAGCTTTGACAGAACTAGCACAGATACGCAGTATTTT. It specifies CASSFDRTSTDTQYF. Full variable domain (rest looked up from reference TRBV7-2 and TRBJ2-3): GAGVSQSPSNKVTEKGKDVELRCDPISGHTALYWYRQSLGQGLEFLIYFQGNSAPDKSGLPSDRFSAERTGGSVSTLTIQRTQQEDSAVYLCASSFDRTSTDTQYFGPGTRLTVL.

The chain has TRBV21-1 and TRBJ2-3; the table names TRBD2, a call not compared with the DNA. TRBV21-1 is marked as a pseudogene. The CDR3 loop spans 17 amino acids. CDR3 residues: CASSRPSGEGGTDTQYF. In nucleotides, the CDR3 is TGTGCCAGCAGCCGCCCTAGCGGGGAGGGGGGCACAGATACGCAGTATTTT.

The genes are TRBV6-6 and TRBJ1-5; TRBD1 aligns across 8 bases. J gave up 7 bases and V 6 bases, and 8 bases lay outside the gene matches. Germline-derived CDR1 and CDR2 are MNHNY and SVGAGI (reference sequence). This CDR3 spans 14 amino acids. The CDR3 region is CASRPGQGGQPQHF. DNA of the CDR3: TGTGCCAGCAGACCCGGACAGGGAGGGCAGCCCCAGCATTTT.

The V and J genes are TRBV7-2 and TRBJ1-4; 7 bases fit TRBD1. The CDR3 spans 14 residues. Germline CDR1 reads SGHTA; CDR2 reads FQGNSA. J was trimmed by 6 bases and V by 5 bases; bases with no gene match: 6. In DNA form, the CDR3 reads TGTGCCAGCAGCCGGGGGACAGCTTATGAAAAACTGTTTTTT. Encoded protein: CASSRGTAYEKLFF.

In its sample, this clone was seen once. This chain joins TRBV29-1 and TRBJ2-5; the match to TRBD2 covers 10 bases. The CDR3 covers 14 residues. Germline assignment: CDR1 SQVTM and CDR2 ANQGSEA. Trimming cost V 3 bases and J 5 bases; bases outside gene matches: 6. The CDR3 loop reads CSVEASGGRETQYF. CDR3 DNA sequence: TGCAGCGTTGAGGCTAGCGGGGGCCGGGAGACCCAGTACTTC.

The chain carries TRBV2 and TRBJ2-5; tentative D call: TRBD2 (6 bases). From germline, CDR1 is SNHLY and CDR2 FYNNEI. The V and J ends lost 7 bases and 5 bases respectively, with 11 bases between them. The length of the CDR3 is 12 residues. CDR3 sequence reads: CASTGESETQYF. The CDR3 nucleotides are TGTGCCAGCACGGGAGAGAGTGAGACCCAGTACTTC.

The chain couples TRBV7-3 to TRBJ2-1; TRBD2 matches 14 bases. V was pared by 4 bases and J by 8 bases, with 7 bases of the junction left unmatched. CDR1 is SGHTA, CDR2 FQGTGA, per germline. This CDR3 is built from 16 residues. The CDR3 sequence is CASSSTTSGGAHEQFF. The CDR3 region has the DNA TGTGCCAGCAGCTCGACGACTAGCGGGGGGGCGCATGAGCAGTTCTTC.